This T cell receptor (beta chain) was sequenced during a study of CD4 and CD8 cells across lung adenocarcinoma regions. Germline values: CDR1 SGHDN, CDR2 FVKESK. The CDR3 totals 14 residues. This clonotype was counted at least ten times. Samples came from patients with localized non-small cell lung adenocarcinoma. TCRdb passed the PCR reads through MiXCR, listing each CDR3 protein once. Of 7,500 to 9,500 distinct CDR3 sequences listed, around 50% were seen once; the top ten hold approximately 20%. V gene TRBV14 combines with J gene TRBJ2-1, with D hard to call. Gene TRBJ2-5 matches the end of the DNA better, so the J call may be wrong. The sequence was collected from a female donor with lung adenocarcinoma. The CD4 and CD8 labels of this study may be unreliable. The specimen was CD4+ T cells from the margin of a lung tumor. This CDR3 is CASSPERAPETQYF. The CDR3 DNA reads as TGTGCCAGCAGCCCAGAGCGAGCCCCAGAGACCCAGTACTTC.